The 20 T cell receptor beta chains presented below share a single source sample, sequenced in a study of blood T cell repertoires in COVID-19. This table comes from immunoSEQ multiplex PCR, and its TCRdb copy is limited to in-frame clones, with some not included. The data contain approximately 35,000 clones, roughly 85% of them seen just once; the ten biggest clones take up around 9%. Specimen: peripheral blood. The receptors were sampled from an older man with active COVID-19.

The chain employs TRBV28 and TRBJ2-5; perhaps TRBD2 as D (6 bases). Germline CDR1 and CDR2: MDHEN and SYDVKM. V was trimmed by 6 bases and J by 5 bases, leaving 16 bases between them. The CDR3 sequence is 14 residues long. CDR3 protein: CASRRDLPVETQYF. Written as DNA, the CDR3 is TGTGCCAGCAGGCGGGACCTCCCTGTGGAGACCCAGTACTTC.

The gene calls are TRBV9 and TRBJ2-1, with unresolved D. Trimming cost V 0 bases and J 5 bases, with 9 bases left between them. This CDR3 is built from 14 residues. Germline loops: CDR1 SGDLS, CDR2 YYNGEE. CDR3: CASSVASADNEQFF. CDR3 sequence (DNA): TGTGCCAGCAGCGTAGCAAGTGCGGACAATGAGCAGTTCTTC. Variable domain in full (rest from reference TRBV9 and TRBJ2-1): DSGVTQTPKHLITATGQRVTLRCSPRSGDLSVYWYQQSLDQGLQFLIQYYNGEERAKGNILERFSAQQFPDLHSELNLSSLELGDSALYFCASSVASADNEQFFGPGTRLTVL.

The V call is TRBV7-9, the J call TRBJ2-3; 7 positions agree with TRBD1. There are 16 residues in the CDR3. The V gene's germline CDR1 is SEHNR and CDR2 FQNEAQ (reference sequence). V lost 4 bases, J lost 4 bases, and 11 bases stayed unmatched. CDR3 protein: CASSYTGAPNPDTQYF. CDR3 nucleotides: TGTGCCAGCAGCTATACAGGGGCCCCTAACCCAGATACGCAGTATTTT. Supplemented by reference TRBV7-9 and TRBJ2-3, the full variable domain reads DTGVSQNPRHKITKRGQNVTFRCDPISEHNRLYWYRQTLGQGPEFLTYFQNEAQLEKSRLLSDRFSAERPKGSFSTLEIQRTEQGDSAMYLCASSYTGAPNPDTQYFGPGTRLTVL.

This chain uses TRBV6-1 with TRBJ1-1, with D hard to call. This CDR3 is 16 amino acids long. The V and J ends lost 2 bases and 4 bases respectively, with 17 bases between them. Germline lookup yields CDR1 MNHNS and CDR2 SASEGT. The CDR3 sequence is CASSERYPDRGTEAFF. The CDR3 nucleotides are TGTGCCAGCAGTGAAAGGTACCCCGATCGGGGCACTGAAGCTTTCTTT.

The genes are TRBV30 and TRBJ2-2; D remains unclear. The CDR3 covers 11 residues. CDR1 is GTSNPN, CDR2 SVGIG, per germline (reference sequence). V was trimmed by 2 bases and J by 7 bases, leaving 5 bases between them. The CDR3 sequence is CAWSRSGELFF. The CDR3 bases are TGTGCCTGGAGTCGTAGCGGGGAGCTGTTTTTT.

The V and J genes are TRBV3-1 (or the pseudogene TRBV3-2) and TRBJ1-6, with 8 nucleotides matching TRBD1. The length of the CDR3 is 16 residues. With 5 bases clipped from V and 10 bases from J, the junction kept 13 bases outside the gene matches. Germline V gene sequence: CDR1 LGHDT, CDR2 YNNKEL (reference sequence). CDR3 in DNA: TGTGCCAGCAGCTACGGACAGGGATTGATATTGTCACCCCTCCACTTT. Translated: CASSYGQGLILSPLHF.

V usage is TRBV7-9 and J usage is TRBJ2-1, with 7 bases matching TRBD1. Germline assignment: CDR1 SEHNR and CDR2 FQNEAQ (reference sequence). The CDR3 covers 18 residues. With 5 bases clipped from V and 8 bases from J, the junction kept 21 bases outside the gene matches. CDR3 DNA: TGTGCCAGCAGCCCTTTTCCAAGGCGTCACAGGGGCATGGATGAGCAGTTCTTC. Protein product: CASSPFPRRHRGMDEQFF.

V gene TRBV5-1 combines with J gene TRBJ2-1; 9 bases are shared with TRBD2. V lost 4 bases, J lost 4 bases, and 9 bases stayed unmatched. CDR1 is SGHRS, CDR2 YFSETQ, per germline. This CDR3 region has 16 residues. The CDR3 sequence: CASSPGGLAVYNEQFF. Here the CDR3 DNA reads TGCGCCAGCAGCCCAGGGGGACTAGCCGTATACAATGAGCAGTTCTTC.

The chain employs TRBV15 and TRBJ2-5, with D maybe TRBD2 (6 bases). With 2 bases removed from V and 5 bases from J, the gap between germline ends came to 9 bases. There are 13 residues in the CDR3. CDR1 is LNHNV and CDR2 is YYDKDF in the germline V gene (reference sequence). The CDR3 spells CATSRQGGETQYF. CDR3 bases: TGTGCCACCAGCAGACAGGGAGGCGAGACCCAGTACTTC.

This sequence joins TRBV9 and TRBJ1-4; 9 bases are shared with TRBD1. This CDR3 comprises 17 residues. V lost 4 bases, J lost 8 bases, and 15 bases stayed unmatched. The germline V gene encodes CDR1 SGDLS and CDR2 YYNGEE. In nucleotides, the CDR3 is TGTGCCAGCAGCCACCGCCGGGACAGGGTAGGCCCAGAAAAACTGTTTTTT. Protein sequence: CASSHRRDRVGPEKLFF.

The CDR3 loop is CASSFPGKSYNEQFF. CDR3 in DNA: TGTGCCAGCAGCTTCCCAGGGAAATCCTACAATGAGCAGTTCTTC. V usage is TRBV7-8 and J usage is TRBJ2-1, with a tentative D call TRBD1 (5 bases). Germline V gives CDR1 SGHVS, CDR2 FQNEAQ. V gave up 3 bases and J gave up 1 base, with 10 bases separating them. The CDR3 runs 15 residues. The full variable domain, in which reference TRBV7-8 and TRBJ2-1 provide the parts outside the CDR3, is GAGVSQSPRYKVAKRGQDVALRCDPISGHVSLFWYQQALGQGPEFLTYFQNEAQLDKSGLPSDRFFAERPEGSVSTLKIQRTQQEDSAVYLCASSFPGKSYNEQFFGPGTRLTVL.

This chain joins TRBV29-1 and TRBJ2-1, with TRBD1 as a possible D gene (5 bases). V lost 5 bases to trimming and J lost 1 base, with 12 bases between them. The CDR3 sequence is 14 residues long. CDR1 is SQVTM and CDR2 is ANQGSEA in the germline V gene. The CDR3 spells CSVLDIPSYNEQFF. The CDR3 DNA reads as TGCAGCGTTCTGGACATTCCATCCTACAATGAGCAGTTCTTC.

This clone has only one observation. This rearrangement joins TRBV14 to TRBJ2-5, with 11 positions matching TRBD1. The CDR3 has 15 residues. Germline-derived CDR1 and CDR2 are SGHDN and FVKESK. Germline trimming cut 3 bases from V and 4 bases from J; bases unmatched to any gene: 4. CDR3 amino acids: CASSHGGQGGETQYF. The DNA of the CDR3 is TGTGCCAGCAGCCACGGGGGACAGGGGGGAGAGACCCAGTACTTC. Based on the CDR3 plus reference TRBV14 and TRBJ2-5, the full variable domain is EAGVTQFPSHSVIEKGQTVTLRCDPISGHDNLYWYRRVMGKEIKFLLHFVKESKQDESGMPNNRFLAERTGGTYSTLKVQPAELEDSGVYFCASSHGGQGGETQYFGPGTRLLVL.

The count of this clone is one. The J gene is TRBJ2-5, the V gene TRBV12-3 or TRBV12-4; 7 positions agree with TRBD2. This CDR3 is 13 amino acids long. The ends lost 2 bases at V and 5 bases at J; junction bases unmatched: 2. The CDR3: CASSLSGGETQYF. Here the CDR3 DNA reads TGTGCCAGCAGTTTATCCGGGGGGGAGACCCAGTACTTC.

V is TRBV28 and J is TRBJ1-4; D not resolved. Germline V gives CDR1 MDHEN, CDR2 SYDVKM. CDR3 length equals 16 residues. Trimming removed 6 bases at V and 0 bases at J, with 14 bases between. The CDR3 DNA reads as TGTGCCAGCAGGTACTCTCTCAGCGCAACTAATGAAAAACTGTTTTTT. Its translation is CASRYSLSATNEKLFF.

V is TRBV30 and J is TRBJ2-7; D might be TRBD2 (5 bases). Deletions cut 7 bases from V and 2 bases from J, with 12 bases between. In germline, CDR1 is GTSNPN, CDR2 SVGIG (reference sequence). CDR3 length: 12 residues. CDR3 amino acids: CAYLPGAYEQYF. CDR3 nucleotides: TGTGCCTATTTACCCGGGGCCTACGAGCAGTACTTC. Combining the CDR3 with reference TRBV30 and TRBJ2-7 gives the whole variable domain SQTIHQWPATLVQPVGSPLSLECTVEGTSNPNLYWYRQAAGRGLQLLFYSVGIGQISSEVPQNLSASRPQDRQFILSSKKLLLSDSGFYLCAYLPGAYEQYFGPGTRLTVT.

The rearrangement joins TRBV5-4 to TRBJ2-7; possible D gene TRBD2, 6 bases. Germline V gene lookup returns CDR1 SGHNT and CDR2 YYREEE (reference sequence). The germline V and J ends were trimmed by 5 bases and 0 bases, with 9 bases remaining between them. This CDR3 contains 13 residues. This CDR3 is CASRAGSSYEQYF. CDR3 nucleotides: TGTGCCAGCAGGGCCGGGAGCTCCTACGAGCAGTACTTC.

This chain uses TRBV2 with TRBJ1-1; weak D call: TRBD1 (5 bases). Between the trimmed V and J ends, which lost 3 bases and 1 base, there was a span of 12 bases. Germline assignment: CDR1 SNHLY and CDR2 FYNNEI. The CDR3 length is 15 residues. The CDR3 DNA is TGTGCCAGCAGTGATTTGGGGCCGGCGAACACTGAAGCTTTCTTT. This sequence encodes CASSDLGPANTEAFF. Using reference TRBV2 and TRBJ1-1 for the parts outside the CDR3, the full variable domain is EPEVTQTPSHQVTQMGQEVILRCVPISNHLYFYWYRQILGQKVEFLVSFYNNEISEKSEIFDDQFSVERPDGSNFTLKIRSTKLEDSAMYFCASSDLGPANTEAFFGQGTRLTVV.

V gene TRBV5-8 combines with J gene TRBJ2-6; D is undetermined. The V end was cut by 5 bases, the J end by 2 bases, with 14 bases between. The CDR3 runs to 16 residues. The germline V gene encodes CDR1 SGHTS and CDR2 YDEGEE. The CDR3 nucleotides read TGTGCCAGCAGTTCCTATTCTCCCCCTGGGGCCAACGTCCTGACTTTC. Translating gives CASSSYSPPGANVLTF.

This chain links TRBV10-3 with TRBJ2-7; 7 bases match TRBD1. This CDR3 region has 14 residues. The ends lost 7 bases at V and 3 bases at J; junction bases unmatched: 9. Germline CDR1 is ENHRY and CDR2 is SYGVKD. The CDR3, as DNA: TGTGCCATCAAAAGGGACAGTAATTACTACGAGCAGTACTTC. Its translation: CAIKRDSNYYEQYF.